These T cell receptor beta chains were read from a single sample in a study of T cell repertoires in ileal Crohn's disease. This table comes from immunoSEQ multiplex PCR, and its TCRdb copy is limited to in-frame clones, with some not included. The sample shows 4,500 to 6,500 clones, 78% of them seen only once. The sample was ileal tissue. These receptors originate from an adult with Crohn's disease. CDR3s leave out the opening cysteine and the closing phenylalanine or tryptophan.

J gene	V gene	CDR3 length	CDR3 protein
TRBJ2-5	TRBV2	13	ASSEAGGPPRTQY
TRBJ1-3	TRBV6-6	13	ASSDVWESGNTIY
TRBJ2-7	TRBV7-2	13	ASSTSGRASYEQY
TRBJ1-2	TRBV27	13	ASTFSQGANYGYT
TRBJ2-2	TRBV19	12	ASSIRAGAGELF
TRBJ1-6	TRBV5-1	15	ASSLGGGREANSPLH
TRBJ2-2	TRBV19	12	ASCGQGSSGELF
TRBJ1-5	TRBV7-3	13	ASSLTATSNQPQH
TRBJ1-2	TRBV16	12	ASSHETGTYGYT
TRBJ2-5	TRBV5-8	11	ASFVRVGETQY
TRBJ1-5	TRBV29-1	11	SASDGGNQPQH
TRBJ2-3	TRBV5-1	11	ASRTGDTDTQY
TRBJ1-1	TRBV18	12	ASSETAKNTEAF
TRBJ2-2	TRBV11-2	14	ASSAASGGYTGELF
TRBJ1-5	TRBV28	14	ASSYRQGYSNQPQH
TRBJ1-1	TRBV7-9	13	ASSLGAGPYTEAF
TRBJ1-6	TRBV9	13	ASSVAGRYNSPLH